The text below deals with one TCR beta chain. The target antigen is unknown. The sample comes from a study of cytomegalovirus exposure and HLA in healthy donors. Study as a whole: The 550 to 800 first-cohort repertoires and the roughly 120 validation repertoires shared the same platform, a later analysis reported.

The assay was immunoSEQ multiplex PCR, and TCRdb's table has in-frame clones only and misses some. This table has over 100,000 clones, roughly 90% appearing once. The donors belonged to the roughly 110-subject validation cohort, separate from the roughly 650-subject first cohort. Whole-study findings and limits: The study recorded over 150 TCR beta chains that were cytomegalovirus-associated. As was reported, the classifier diagnosed cytomegalovirus status with high specificity and sensitivity.

Germline assignment: CDR1 MDHEN and CDR2 SYDVKM. Unmatched junction bases numbered 1, after V lost 8 bases and J lost 4 bases. The length of the CDR3 is 12 residues. The clonotype was recovered from a woman between 18 and 29 years old in good health and CMV-seronegative. V and J are TRBV28 and TRBJ1-2, with TRBD1 matching 10 bases. Sequencing was done on a sample of PBMCs. The CDR3 loop reads CASGDRGYGYTF. CDR3 coding DNA: TGTGCCAGCGGGGACAGGGGCTATGGCTACACCTTC.